These T cell receptor beta chains were read from a single sample in a study of tumor and adjacent non-tumor tissue in lung cancer. TCRdb itself ran the multiplex PCR reads through MiXCR, one entry per CDR3 protein. Counted here are about 70,000 distinct CDR3 sequences, more than 70% occurring once; the ten biggest clones make up roughly 27%. The sequenced sample was lung tumor tissue. These receptor sequences come from a man aged 55-75 years with non-small cell lung cancer. CDR3s include the opening cysteine and the closing phenylalanine or tryptophan. Fields, in order: J gene, clone size, V gene, D gene, CDR3 DNA, CDR3 protein. D genes are given only for firm matches. A row's size may be missing; if present it is once, few, many or a size class.

j_gene: TRBJ1-1
abundance: -
v_gene: TRBV30
d_gene: -
CDR3nt: TGTGCCTGGAGTAGAGGTGGAAACACTGAGGCTTTCTTT
CDR3aa: CAWSRGGNTEAFF

j_gene: TRBJ2-5
abundance: many
v_gene: TRBV12-3/TRBV12-4
d_gene: -
CDR3nt: TGTGCCAGCAGTTCATCCAAGACCCAGTACTTC
CDR3aa: CASSSSKTQYF

j_gene: TRBJ2-5
abundance: -
v_gene: TRBV29-1
d_gene: -
CDR3nt: TGCAGCGTTGATGGGCATCTATCGAGTCAAGAGACCCAGGACTTC
CDR3aa: CSVDGHLSSQETQDF

j_gene: TRBJ2-3
abundance: few
v_gene: TRBV29-1
d_gene: TRBD2
CDR3nt: TGCAGCGTTCAGGCTAGCGGCTCAGATACGCAGTATTTT
CDR3aa: CSVQASGSDTQYF

j_gene: TRBJ2-2
abundance: -
v_gene: TRBV29-1
d_gene: TRBD2
CDR3nt: TGCTGCGTTGAGGGACTAGCGGTGAACACCGGGGAGCTGTATTTT
CDR3aa: CCVEGLAVNTGELYF

j_gene: TRBJ2-6
abundance: many
v_gene: TRBV5-4
d_gene: TRBD1
CDR3nt: TGTGCCACCGGAGGGACAGGCCGACTGTCTGGGGCCAACGTCCTGACTTTC
CDR3aa: CATGGTGRLSGANVLTF

j_gene: TRBJ2-1
abundance: -
v_gene: TRBV29-1
d_gene: -
CDR3nt: TGTAGCGTTGAGCAGATCTCCTACAATGAGCAGTTCTTC
CDR3aa: CSVEQISYNEQFF

j_gene: TRBJ2-7
abundance: -
v_gene: TRBV12-3/TRBV12-4
d_gene: TRBD2
CDR3nt: TGTGCCAGCACTTTACTAGCGGGAGGATACAAGCAATACTTC
CDR3aa: CASTLLAGGYKQYF

j_gene: TRBJ2-7
abundance: once
v_gene: TRBV23-1
d_gene: -
CDR3nt: TGCGCCGTGCACACAGGACCCTACGAGCAGTACTTC
CDR3aa: CAVHTGPYEQYF

j_gene: TRBJ2-1
abundance: once
v_gene: TRBV29-1
d_gene: -
CDR3nt: TGCAGCGTTGACGAAGGGGCAGGTTCCTACAATGAGCAGTTCTTC
CDR3aa: CSVDEGAGSYNEQFF

j_gene: TRBJ2-5
abundance: -
v_gene: TRBV30
d_gene: TRBD2
CDR3nt: TGTGCCTGGAGTGGTCTAGCGGGAGTGGAGACCCAGCACTTC
CDR3aa: CAWSGLAGVETQHF

j_gene: TRBJ1-5
abundance: -
v_gene: TRBV6-5
d_gene: TRBD1
CDR3nt: TGTGCCAGCAGACACGGACAGGGTGGCAATCGGCCCCAGCATTTT
CDR3aa: CASRHGQGGNRPQHF

j_gene: TRBJ1-1
abundance: -
v_gene: TRBV19
d_gene: -
CDR3nt: TGTGCCAGTAGCCCCCTCCGTCAGGGGATAAACACTGAAGCTTTCTTT
CDR3aa: CASSPLRQGINTEAFF

j_gene: TRBJ2-1
abundance: -
v_gene: TRBV12-3/TRBV12-4
d_gene: -
CDR3nt: TGTGCCAGCAACCCGGGACTGGGTATGTGGGATGAGCAGTTCTTC
CDR3aa: CASNPGLGMWDEQFF

j_gene: TRBJ2-1
abundance: -
v_gene: TRBV29-1
d_gene: -
CDR3nt: TGCAGCGTTGAGGAATCGAGTAATTGGTTCTTC
CDR3aa: CSVEESSNWFF

j_gene: TRBJ1-1
abundance: -
v_gene: TRBV20-1
d_gene: -
CDR3nt: TGCAGTACTTTCTATGACGGGCGAGCTTTGTTT
CDR3aa: CSTFYDGRALF

j_gene: TRBJ1-4
abundance: -
v_gene: TRBV13
d_gene: -
CDR3nt: TGTGCCAGCAGCTCGTCCCCGGAACAAGCTCTGTCTTTT
CDR3aa: CASSSSPEQALSF

j_gene: TRBJ1-1
abundance: -
v_gene: TRBV20-1
d_gene: -
CDR3nt: TGCAGAGTTGCTTCCGGGGCCCAAGCTTTCTTT
CDR3aa: CRVASGAQAFF

j_gene: TRBJ2-7
abundance: -
v_gene: TRBV6-1
d_gene: TRBD2
CDR3nt: TGTGCCACCAGGTGGACTAGCGGTTACGAGCAGTACTTC
CDR3aa: CATRWTSGYEQYF

j_gene: TRBJ2-1
abundance: -
v_gene: TRBV20-1
d_gene: -
CDR3nt: TGCATTGCTCGGGGCCTACCCTACCATGAGCAGTTCTTC
CDR3aa: CIARGLPYHEQFF

j_gene: TRBJ1-5
abundance: many
v_gene: TRBV7-8
d_gene: TRBD1
CDR3nt: TGTGCCAGCAGCTTAGGGGGACAGGGACGAAGCAATCAGCCCCAGCATTTT
CDR3aa: CASSLGGQGRSNQPQHF

j_gene: TRBJ2-7
abundance: -
v_gene: TRBV29-1
d_gene: TRBD1
CDR3nt: TGCAGCGTCTTGCAGGGGGCAGGGGGTTACGAGCAGTGCTTC
CDR3aa: CSVLQGAGGYEQCF

j_gene: TRBJ1-1
abundance: medium-sized
v_gene: TRBV20-1
d_gene: -
CDR3nt: TGCAGTGCTAGAGATTGGGGGCAGGGGATCACTGAAGCTTTCTTT
CDR3aa: CSARDWGQGITEAFF

j_gene: TRBJ1-1
abundance: -
v_gene: TRBV29-1
d_gene: -
CDR3nt: TGCAGCGGACCAGGGGCGAGCGATACTGAAGCTTTCTTT
CDR3aa: CSGPGASDTEAFF

j_gene: TRBJ2-5
abundance: -
v_gene: TRBV11-2
d_gene: TRBD1
CDR3nt: TGTGCCAGCAGCTTAGCCGGGACAGGGGCCCAAGAGATCCAGTACTTC
CDR3aa: CASSLAGTGAQEIQYF

j_gene: TRBJ1-1
abundance: once
v_gene: TRBV6-2/TRBV6-3
d_gene: -
CDR3nt: TGTGCCAGCAGCCGGACGGGGGGGGACACTGAAGATTTCTTT
CDR3aa: CASSRTGGDTEDFF

j_gene: TRBJ2-5
abundance: -
v_gene: TRBV29-1
d_gene: -
CDR3nt: TGCAGCGTTACCGATAGGTACCAAGTGACCCAGTACTTC
CDR3aa: CSVTDRYQVTQYF

j_gene: TRBJ1-1
abundance: many
v_gene: TRBV6-6
d_gene: TRBD1
CDR3nt: TGTGCCAGCAGTTACTTTGGGACAGGGACCACTGAAGCTTTCTTT
CDR3aa: CASSYFGTGTTEAFF

j_gene: TRBJ1-4
abundance: -
v_gene: TRBV29-1
d_gene: -
CDR3nt: TGCGGCGTTGAGGGGGGCACCTGTAATGAGAAGCTGTTTTTT
CDR3aa: CGVEGGTCNEKLFF

j_gene: TRBJ2-2
abundance: -
v_gene: TRBV20-1
d_gene: TRBD2
CDR3nt: TGCAGTGCTACTTTAACGGGAGGGCTGGAGATCGGGGAGCTGTTTTTT
CDR3aa: CSATLTGGLEIGELFF

j_gene: TRBJ1-1
abundance: -
v_gene: TRBV30
d_gene: -
CDR3nt: TGTGCCTGGAGTAGAGGTGAAAACACTGAAGTTTTCTTT
CDR3aa: CAWSRGENTEVFF

j_gene: TRBJ2-1
abundance: -
v_gene: TRBV20-1
d_gene: -
CDR3nt: TGCAGTGCTACCCTCTACTATGAGCAGTTCTTC
CDR3aa: CSATLYYEQFF

j_gene: TRBJ2-7
abundance: few
v_gene: TRBV7-9
d_gene: -
CDR3nt: TGTGCCAGCAGCCACCCCCAAGGCGAGCAGTACTTC
CDR3aa: CASSHPQGEQYF

j_gene: TRBJ2-7
abundance: -
v_gene: TRBV29-1
d_gene: -
CDR3nt: TGCAACGTTGAAGGAGGGAACAACGAGCAGTACTTC
CDR3aa: CNVEGGNNEQYF

j_gene: TRBJ2-2
abundance: -
v_gene: TRBV29-1
d_gene: -
CDR3nt: TGCAGCGTTTTCAGTAAGGGAAGTTCCGGGGAGCTGTTTTTT
CDR3aa: CSVFSKGSSGELFF

j_gene: TRBJ1-1
abundance: once
v_gene: TRBV29-1
d_gene: -
CDR3nt: TGCAGCGCCTCGGCAAGGGGGGACACTGAAGTCTTCTTT
CDR3aa: CSASARGDTEVFF

j_gene: TRBJ2-7
abundance: -
v_gene: TRBV20-1
d_gene: TRBD1
CDR3nt: TGCAGTGCTATGTCAATCCCGACAGGGGTTCGAGTCGAACAGTACTTC
CDR3aa: CSAMSIPTGVRVEQYF

j_gene: TRBJ2-3
abundance: few
v_gene: TRBV6-2/TRBV6-3
d_gene: -
CDR3nt: TGTGCCCGCAGTTACACGGGACCCATGACAAATACGCAATATTTT
CDR3aa: CARSYTGPMTNTQYF

j_gene: TRBJ1-5
abundance: -
v_gene: TRBV20-1
d_gene: -
CDR3nt: TGCAGTGCTATATCGCACAACACAGATACGCAGCATTTT
CDR3aa: CSAISHNTDTQHF

j_gene: TRBJ2-3
abundance: -
v_gene: TRBV11-2
d_gene: -
CDR3nt: TGTGCCAGCAGCTACCTGGACATGAGCAGAGATACGCAGTATTTT
CDR3aa: CASSYLDMSRDTQYF

j_gene: TRBJ2-5
abundance: -
v_gene: TRBV5-5
d_gene: -
CDR3nt: TGTACCAGCAGCTTGGTGCCGGGCCACGAGACCCAGTACTTC
CDR3aa: CTSSLVPGHETQYF

j_gene: TRBJ1-4
abundance: -
v_gene: TRBV29-1
d_gene: TRBD1
CDR3nt: TGCAGCGTCGGGACAGAGGGAACTAATGAAGAACTGTTTTTT
CDR3aa: CSVGTEGTNEELFF

j_gene: TRBJ1-1
abundance: -
v_gene: TRBV5-5
d_gene: -
CDR3nt: TGTGCCAGCAGCCCGTCCCTTATAGAGAACACAGAAGCTTTCTTT
CDR3aa: CASSPSLIENTEAFF

j_gene: TRBJ1-1
abundance: -
v_gene: TRBV6-1
d_gene: -
CDR3nt: TGTGCCAGCAGTGAATATAGGGGGAACACTGAAACTTTCTTT
CDR3aa: CASSEYRGNTETFF

j_gene: TRBJ1-2
abundance: once
v_gene: TRBV29-1
d_gene: -
CDR3nt: TGCAGCATCGAGATCCCAGATAGGAGCTATGGCTACACCTTC
CDR3aa: CSIEIPDRSYGYTF

j_gene: TRBJ1-1
abundance: -
v_gene: TRBV29-1
d_gene: -
CDR3nt: TGCAGTCTAAAACAGGGATGGGGAATGAACATTGAAGCTTTCTTT
CDR3aa: CSLKQGWGMNIEAFF

j_gene: TRBJ2-2
abundance: -
v_gene: TRBV20-1
d_gene: -
CDR3nt: TGCAGTGCTAGAGACAGGGGAGAGGGCACCGGGGACCTGTTCTTT
CDR3aa: CSARDRGEGTGDLFF

j_gene: TRBJ1-2
abundance: few
v_gene: TRBV6-1
d_gene: -
CDR3nt: TGTGCCAGCAGTGAGTGGCGACAGGAGAGCTATGACTACATCTTC
CDR3aa: CASSEWRQESYDYIF